This T cell receptor (beta chain) was documented in a study of blood T cell repertoires in COVID-19. Study context: The United States, Italy and Spain provided the acute and convalescent COVID-19 samples. PBMCs, B-cell-depleted T cells, or T cells provided the cDNA or gDNA that made up the material.

Original handling: The assay estimated nucleated cells by amplifying reference gene primers. TCRdb keeps only in-frame clones here, not all; method: immunoSEQ multiplex PCR. That table supplies the V and J calls and clone size; D and trimming were determined from the DNA. The table lists around 110,000 clones, 70% to 85% of them singletons. Input material: peripheral blood. The receptor's source is a woman aged 60-75 years with acute or convalescent COVID-19.

The CDR3 sequence: CASSLLAGEETQYF. CDR3 in DNA: TGCGCCAGCAGCCTGTTGGCGGGGGAAGAGACCCAGTACTTC. The rearrangement links TRBV5-1 to TRBJ2-5, with 7 bases fitting TRBD2. The CDR3 length is 14 residues. Germline-derived CDR1 and CDR2 are SGHRS and YFSETQ. The trim removed 4 bases at V and 3 bases at J, leaving 6 bases unmatched.